This note documents a single T cell receptor (beta chain) sequence. The antigen is undetermined. The junction departs from the called germline gene at one end, perhaps through a read error. This entry is derived from a study of response to subunit inactivated influenza vaccine. Germline V gives CDR1 SSHAT, CDR2 FNYEAQ (reference sequence). The CDR3 sequence is 15 residues long. Notes on the study in general: There was a suggestion from the authors that each seasonal influenza vaccination recruits few new T cells.

TCRdb redid the calling of the RT-PCR reads with MiXCR, one entry per CDR3 protein. The profile shows approximately 730,000 distinct CDR3 sequences, roughly 13% of them singletons. Source: PBMCs from blood, taken 14 to 15 days before vaccination. This chain links TRBV7-7 with TRBJ2-7, with D possibly being TRBD1 (6 bases). This clonotype was sampled from a man aged 45-65 years who received an inactivated influenza vaccine. CDR3 loop: CASSLGLGTNNEQYF. In DNA, the CDR3 is TGTGCTAGCAGCTTAGGATTGGGGACAAACAACGAGCAGTACTTC.